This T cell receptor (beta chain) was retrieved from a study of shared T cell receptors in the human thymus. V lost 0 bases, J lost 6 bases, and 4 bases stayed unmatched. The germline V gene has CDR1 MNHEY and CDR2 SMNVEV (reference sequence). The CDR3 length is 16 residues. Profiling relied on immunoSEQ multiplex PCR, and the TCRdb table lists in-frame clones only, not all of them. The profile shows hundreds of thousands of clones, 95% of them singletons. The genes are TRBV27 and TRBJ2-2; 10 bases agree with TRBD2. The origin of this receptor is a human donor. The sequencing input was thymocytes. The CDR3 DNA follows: TGTGCCAGCAGTTTATCGCAGCGGGAGGGCGCCGGGGAGCTGTTTTTT. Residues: CASSLSQREGAGELFF.